The 18 T cell receptor beta chains given below trace back to one sample, sequenced in a study of blood T cells in healthy people across ages. The authors ran a second PCR of about 7 to 11 cycles using a sample-barcoded 5' primer and a J-beta primer mix. MiXCR was run by TCRdb on the 5' RACE reads, yielding one entry per CDR3 protein. The sample lists roughly 1,100,000 distinct CDR3 sequences; 25% were seen once. This same sample was also part of a study on T cells of mothers and their children.

The sample taken for sequencing was blood. The receptors originated from a girl aged 2-15 years in good health.

As regards this clonotype: The junction does not match germline at one end; this may be a read error. V and J are TRBV4-3 and TRBJ1-3, with unresolved D. Germline CDR1 reads LGHNA; CDR2 reads YSLEER. This CDR3 comprises 13 residues. The CDR3 reads CASSQDSANTIYF. The CDR3 nucleotides read TGCGCCAGCAGCCAAGACTCTGCAAACACCATATATTTT.

The chain uses TRBV7-9 and TRBJ2-5, with 12 nucleotides matching TRBD2. The J call may be wrong; the DNA end is better matched by TRBJ2-1. Germline V gene sequence: CDR1 SEHNR, CDR2 FQNEAQ (reference sequence). The length of the CDR3 is 19 residues. CDR3 loop: CASSPRLAGDGEAHNEQFF. The CDR3 nucleotides read TGTGCCAGCAGCCCAAGACTAGCGGGGGATGGAGAGGCGCACAATGAGCAGTTCTTC.

The V gene is TRBV12-3 or TRBV12-4, the J gene TRBJ2-1; 7 bases fit TRBD2. CDR3 size: 16 residues. V was clipped by 7 bases and J by 6 bases; unmatched bases: 15. CDR3 nucleotides: TGTGCCAGCACCTTAGGGGTCGGCGGGAGTGCCAATGAGCAGTTCTTC. It yields the protein CASTLGVGGSANEQFF.

This rearrangement joins TRBV5-1 to TRBJ2-3, with D perhaps TRBD1 or TRBD2 (7 bases each). Germline CDR1 is SGHRS and CDR2 is YFSETQ. The CDR3 length is 15 residues. Trimming took off 3 bases at V and 4 bases at J, with 15 bases between the two ends. The chain's CDR3 is CASSSDPGGADTQYF. CDR3 in DNA: TGCGCCAGCAGCTCGGACCCAGGGGGGGCAGATACGCAGTATTTT.

The V and J genes are TRBV29-1 and TRBJ1-2; D gene uncertain. The CDR3 contains 13 residues. Trimming took 7 bases from V and 7 from J, leaving 19 bases between them. CDR1 is SQVTM, CDR2 ANQGSEA, per germline. The CDR3 loop is CSAREGGWPGYTF. DNA of the CDR3: TGCAGCGCCCGTGAGGGAGGATGGCCTGGCTACACCTTC.

The CDR3, as DNA: TGTGCCATCAGTGAGTCTACTAAGGGAGCAGATACGCAGTATTTT. Protein sequence: CAISESTKGADTQYF. The chain employs TRBV10-3 and TRBJ2-3, with a possible D match to TRBD2 (5 bases). Germline assignment: CDR1 ENHRY and CDR2 SYGVKD. The CDR3 consists of 15 residues. The germline V and J ends were trimmed by 0 bases and 4 bases, with 11 bases remaining between them.

The V gene is TRBV2, the J gene TRBJ2-7; 12 bases are a match to TRBD2. CDR1 and CDR2 (germline): SNHLY, FYNNEI. This CDR3 contains 14 residues. V lost 11 bases to trimming and J lost 4 bases; unmatched junction nucleotides: 9. The CDR3 sequence: CARRLAGDNYEQYF. The CDR3 DNA follows: TGTGCCCGCCGACTAGCGGGAGACAATTACGAGCAGTACTTC.

This clonotype was counted only a few times. The rearrangement uses TRBV29-1 and TRBJ2-5; D is undetermined. Trimming took off 6 bases at V and 11 bases at J, with 19 bases between the two ends. The CDR3 runs 12 residues. CDR1 and CDR2 from the germline V gene are SQVTM and ANQGSEA. This CDR3 is CSVRDGTYGQYF. As DNA, the CDR3 is TGCAGCGTCCGCGACGGAACCTACGGGCAGTACTTC.

This clonotype was observed a few times. The V and J genes are TRBV10-3 and TRBJ2-7; a weak D match, TRBD1 (7 bases). V dropped 10 bases and J dropped 5 bases, with 24 bases sitting between them. The CDR3 sequence is 15 residues long. Germline assignment: CDR1 ENHRY and CDR2 SYGVKD. The CDR3 region has the DNA TGTGCCACCGTACACCCCGGAGGGGGCCGGGACGAGCAGTACTTC. This gives the protein CATVHPGGGRDEQYF.

The chain employs TRBV16 and TRBJ1-5; perhaps TRBD1 as D (5 bases). The V gene's germline CDR1 is KGHSY and CDR2 FQNENV. The CDR3 runs 13 residues. The ends were cut back, 4 bases at V and 4 bases at J, with 8 bases in the middle. The CDR3 protein is CASSPQENQPQHF. In nucleotides, the CDR3 is TGTGCCAGCAGCCCACAGGAAAATCAGCCCCAGCATTTT.

The CDR3 here is CSASPSKNYGYTF. The CDR3 DNA follows: TGCAGTGCTAGTCCGTCTAAGAACTATGGCTACACCTTC. The V gene is TRBV20-1, the J gene TRBJ1-2; D ambiguous. The germline V and J ends were trimmed by 3 bases and 2 bases, with 10 bases remaining between them. Germline CDR1 and CDR2: DFQATT and SNEGSKA (reference sequence). CDR3 length: 13 amino acids.

The rearrangement links TRBV28 to TRBJ1-2; D gene uncertain. Germline V gives CDR1 MDHEN, CDR2 SYDVKM. V was shortened by 2 bases and J by 8 bases, with 9 bases between the two germline ends. This CDR3 has 12 residues. The CDR3 is CASSLALWGYTF. The CDR3 DNA reads as TGTGCCAGCAGTTTAGCCCTTTGGGGCTACACCTTC.

The chain recombines TRBV12-5 with TRBJ2-2; D is ambiguous. The CDR3 contains 15 residues. V lost 0 bases, J lost 6 bases, and 11 bases lay in between. Germline V lookup: CDR1 LGHNT, CDR2 FRNRAP. CDR3 loop: CASGLVPSGPGELFF. The CDR3 nucleotides read TGTGCTAGTGGTTTGGTACCCAGTGGTCCCGGGGAGCTGTTTTTT. The full variable domain, in which reference TRBV12-5 and TRBJ2-2 provide the parts outside the CDR3, is DARVTQTPRHKVTEMGQEVTMRCQPILGHNTVFWYRQTMMQGLELLAYFRNRAPLDDSGMPKDRFSAEMPDATLATLKIQPSEPRDSAVYFCASGLVPSGPGELFFGEGSRLTVL.

The chain recombines TRBV12-3 or TRBV12-4 with TRBJ2-1; 10 nucleotides agree with TRBD2. The J call may be in error: the DNA end matches TRBJ2-7 better. This CDR3 contains 14 residues. CDR3 residues: CASKPERGGHEQYF. DNA for the CDR3: TGTGCCAGCAAGCCTGAGCGGGGGGGCCACGAGCAGTACTTC.

V and J are TRBV29-1 and TRBJ1-1, with a tentative D call TRBD1 (6 bases). CDR3 length equals 14 residues. The V gene's germline CDR1 is SQVTM and CDR2 ANQGSEA. V shed 7 bases and J shed 1 base, with 16 bases lying between them. DNA for the CDR3: TGCAGCGAGGTTAACAGGGAGAGGAACACTGAAGCTTTCTTT. It yields the protein CSEVNRERNTEAFF.

The rearrangement uses TRBV29-1 and TRBJ1-2, with D tentatively TRBD1 (6 bases). V gave up 0 bases and J gave up 7 bases, with 9 bases separating them. The V gene's germline CDR1 is SQVTM and CDR2 ANQGSEA. The CDR3 loop spans 12 amino acids. CDR3 sequence: CSVEDSGVGYTF. The CDR3 nucleotides are TGCAGCGTTGAAGACTCAGGGGTTGGCTACACCTTC. Complete variable domain (other parts from reference TRBV29-1 and TRBJ1-2): SAVISQKPSRDICQRGTSLTIQCQVDSQVTMMFWYRQQPGQSLTLIATANQGSEATYESGFVIDKFPISRPNLTFSTLTVSNMSPEDSSIYLCSVEDSGVGYTFGSGTRLTVV.

The V and J genes are TRBV4-2 and TRBJ1-2, with D possibly TRBD1 on 6 matching bases. This CDR3 comprises 15 residues. Germline CDR1 is LGHNA and CDR2 is YNFKEQ. The V end lost 3 bases, the J end lost 6 bases, and 17 bases lay between the germline ends. CDR3 sequence reads: CASSHGWGRIDGYTF. CDR3 coding DNA: TGTGCCAGCAGCCACGGTTGGGGGCGCATAGATGGCTACACCTTC.

V is TRBV7-9 and J is TRBJ2-6, with D possibly being TRBD1 or TRBD2 (5 bases each). Trimming removed 6 bases at V and 2 bases at J, with 17 bases between. Germline V gene data show CDR1 as SEHNR and CDR2 as FQNEAQ (reference sequence). The CDR3 runs 17 residues. CDR3: CASSGTVKGAGANVLTF. The DNA of the CDR3 is TGTGCCAGCAGTGGGACCGTCAAAGGAGCTGGGGCCAACGTCCTGACTTTC.